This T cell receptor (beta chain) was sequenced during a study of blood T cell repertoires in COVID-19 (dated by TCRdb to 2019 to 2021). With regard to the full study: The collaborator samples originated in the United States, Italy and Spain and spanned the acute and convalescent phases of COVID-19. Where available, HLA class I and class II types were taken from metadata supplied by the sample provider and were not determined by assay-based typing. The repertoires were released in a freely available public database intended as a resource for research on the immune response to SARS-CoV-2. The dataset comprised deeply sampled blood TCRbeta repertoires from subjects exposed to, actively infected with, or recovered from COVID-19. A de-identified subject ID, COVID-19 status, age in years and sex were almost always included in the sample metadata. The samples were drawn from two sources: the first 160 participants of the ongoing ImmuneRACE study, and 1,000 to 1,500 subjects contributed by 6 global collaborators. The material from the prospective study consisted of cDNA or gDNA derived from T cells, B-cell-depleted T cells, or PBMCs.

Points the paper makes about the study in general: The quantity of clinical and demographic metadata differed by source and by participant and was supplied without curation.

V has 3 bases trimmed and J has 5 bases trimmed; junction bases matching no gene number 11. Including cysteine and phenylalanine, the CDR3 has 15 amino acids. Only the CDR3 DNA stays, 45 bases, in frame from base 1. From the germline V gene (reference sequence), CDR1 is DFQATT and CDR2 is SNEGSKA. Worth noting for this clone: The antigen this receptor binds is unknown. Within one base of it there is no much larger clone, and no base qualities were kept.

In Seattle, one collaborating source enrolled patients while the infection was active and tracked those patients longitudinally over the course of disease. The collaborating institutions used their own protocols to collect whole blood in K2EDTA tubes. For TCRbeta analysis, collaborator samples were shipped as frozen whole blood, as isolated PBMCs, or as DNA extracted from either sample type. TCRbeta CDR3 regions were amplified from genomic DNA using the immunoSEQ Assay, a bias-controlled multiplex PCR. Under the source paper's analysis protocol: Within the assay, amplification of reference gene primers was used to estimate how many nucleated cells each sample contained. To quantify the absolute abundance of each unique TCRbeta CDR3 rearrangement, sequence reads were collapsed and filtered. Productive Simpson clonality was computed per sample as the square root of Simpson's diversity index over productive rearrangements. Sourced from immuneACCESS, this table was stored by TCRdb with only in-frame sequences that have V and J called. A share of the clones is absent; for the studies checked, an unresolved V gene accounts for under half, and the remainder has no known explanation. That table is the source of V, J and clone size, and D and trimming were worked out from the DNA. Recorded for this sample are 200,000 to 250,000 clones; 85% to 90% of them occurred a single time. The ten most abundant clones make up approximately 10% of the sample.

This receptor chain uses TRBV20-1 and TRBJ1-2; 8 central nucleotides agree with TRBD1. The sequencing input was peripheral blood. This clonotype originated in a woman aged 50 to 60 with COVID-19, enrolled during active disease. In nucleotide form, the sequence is TGCAGTGCTAGTGACGTCGGCAGGGGGCGTTATGGCTACACCTTC. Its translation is CSASDVGRGRYGYTF.